Following are 14 T cell receptor beta chains from one sample sequenced in a study of T-cell memory formation after mild COVID-19. MiXCR, run by TCRdb on the 5' RACE reads, gives a single entry per CDR3 protein. The repertoire holds 240,000 or so distinct CDR3 sequences, with more than 8% as singletons. Sequencing input: PBMCs or a T cell subset sorted from them (not recorded which). These receptors came from a man younger than 35 who had mild COVID-19 (a few samples of this study predate the infection). Cell type and time point are not known.

This clonotype was observed a single time. Just one base apart from a much larger clone, this may be a read error. V is TRBV5-1 and J is TRBJ2-7, with D perhaps TRBD1 (6 bases). The CDR3 sequence is 15 residues long. The germline V gene encodes CDR1 SGHRS and CDR2 YFSETQ. V lost 3 bases, J lost 7 bases, and 20 bases lay in between. Here the CDR3 reads CASSSTSGAGYEQYF. CDR3 DNA sequence: TGCGCCAGCAGCTCAACTTCAGGGGCAGGGTATGAGCAGTACTTC. Full variable domain (outside the CDR3, taken from reference TRBV5-1 and TRBJ2-7): KAGVTQTPRYLIKTRGQQVTLSCSPISGHRSVSWYQQTPGQGLQFLFEYFSETQRNKGNFPGRFSGRQFSNSRSEMNVSTLELGDSALYLCASSSTSGAGYEQYFGPGTRLTVT.

The table lists this clonotype with a few counts. V and J are TRBV20-1 and TRBJ1-6; D uncertain. The ends were cut back, 0 bases at V and 0 bases at J, with 15 bases in the middle. Looked up from germline, CDR1 is DFQATT and CDR2 is SNEGSKA (reference sequence). The CDR3 has 18 residues. The CDR3 bases are TGCAGTGCTAGAGATATGGTCTGGGAGAGCTCCTATAATTCACCCCTCCACTTT. The encoded protein is CSARDMVWESSYNSPLHF.

The V gene is TRBV11-3, the J gene TRBJ2-2; TRBD2 might be the D (6 bases). The CDR3 loop spans 15 amino acids. Deletions cut 3 bases from V and 2 bases from J, with 10 bases between. CDR1 SGHNT and CDR2 YENEEA come from the germline V gene. In DNA form, the CDR3 reads TGTGCCAGCAGCTTGGACGGGGGAAACACCGGGGAGCTGTTTTTT. Amino acids: CASSLDGGNTGELFF.

This clonotype was seen a handful of times. The CDR3 loop is CSAHKRGALETQYF. In DNA form, the CDR3 reads TGCAGTGCTCACAAGCGGGGGGCCCTGGAGACCCAGTACTTC. The chain is built from TRBV20-1 and TRBJ2-5, with 9 bases that match TRBD2. The CDR3 covers 14 residues. Germline V gene data show CDR1 as DFQATT and CDR2 as SNEGSKA (reference sequence). Trimming cost V 5 bases and J 5 bases; bases outside gene matches: 9.

The CDR3 loop reads CASSYENYNEQFF. Here the CDR3 DNA reads TGTGCCAGCAGTTACGAGAATTACAATGAGCAGTTCTTC. The chain joins TRBV6-2 or TRBV6-3 to TRBJ2-1; D is unresolved. The CDR3 consists of 13 residues. The germline V gene encodes CDR1 MNHEY and CDR2 SVGEGT. Trimming cost V 2 bases and J 4 bases, with 6 bases left between them.

At least ten counts were recorded for this clonotype. V is TRBV5-1 and J is TRBJ1-1; 8 bases align to TRBD1. This CDR3 is 15 amino acids long. CDR1 is SGHRS and CDR2 is YFSETQ in the germline V gene. V lost 4 bases and J lost 3; bases outside the gene matches: 8. The DNA for the CDR3 is TGCGCCAGCAGCAGGCGGACAGGGACGGACACTGAAGCTTTCTTT. Translated, it gives CASSRRTGTDTEAFF.

The chain combines TRBV29-1 with TRBJ2-3; D possibly matches TRBD1 or TRBD2 (5 bases each). The CDR3 loop spans 13 amino acids. Per the germline V gene, CDR1 is SQVTM and CDR2 is ANQGSEA. V was trimmed by 7 bases and J by 4 bases, leaving 15 bases between them. The chain's CDR3 is CSENRVGADTQYF. The CDR3 DNA is TGCAGCGAGAATCGGGTGGGGGCAGATACGCAGTATTTT.

This clonotype appeared a few times. The chain recombines TRBV29-1 with TRBJ2-1; D possibly corresponds to TRBD2 (6 bases). V lost 8 bases and J 0 bases, leaving 11 bases between the germline ends. Germline CDR1 SQVTM, CDR2 ANQGSEA. The CDR3 runs 13 residues. The CDR3 sequence: CSSGGSSYNEQFF. CDR3 DNA: TGCAGCTCTGGGGGGAGCTCCTACAATGAGCAGTTCTTC.

The chain joins TRBV2 to TRBJ2-5; 13 bases line up with TRBD2. CDR1 is SNHLY and CDR2 is FYNNEI in the germline V gene. V shed 6 bases, J shed 5 bases, and the junction held 3 bases outside the gene matches. The CDR3 extends over 14 amino acids. The CDR3 coding sequence is TGTGCCAGCAGCGGACTAGCGGGGGTTGAGACCCAGTACTTC. Its translation: CASSGLAGVETQYF. The full variable domain, in which reference TRBV2 and TRBJ2-5 provide the parts outside the CDR3, is EPEVTQTPSHQVTQMGQEVILRCVPISNHLYFYWYRQILGQKVEFLVSFYNNEISEKSEIFDDQFSVERPDGSNFTLKIRSTKLEDSAMYFCASSGLAGVETQYFGPGTRLLVL.

This clonotype was seen only a few times. The chain employs TRBV9 and TRBJ1-2; 11 positions agree with TRBD1. The CDR3 runs to 15 residues. Trimming cost V 4 bases and J 4 bases; bases outside gene matches: 6. The germline CDR1 and CDR2 sequences are SGDLS and YYNGEE. The CDR3 sequence is CASSQADRGPYGYTF. The CDR3 DNA sequence: TGTGCCAGCAGCCAGGCGGACAGGGGGCCCTATGGCTACACCTTC.

This clonotype was counted a few times. CDR3 nucleotide sequence: TGTGCCAGCAGTTACTCGGGAGAATATACGCAGTATTTT. Encoded protein: CASSYSGEYTQYF. The chain joins TRBV6-5 to TRBJ2-3; D is perhaps TRBD2 (5 bases). Germline V gene sequence: CDR1 MNHEY, CDR2 SVGAGI. Trimming removed 0 bases at V and 7 bases at J, with 8 bases between. This CDR3 is built from 13 residues.

This clonotype was seen only a few times. The chain recombines TRBV15 with TRBJ2-5, with D uncertain. The CDR3 has 14 amino acids. Trimming shortened V by 2 bases and J by 2 bases, and 9 bases separated the two germline ends. The germline V gene encodes CDR1 LNHNV and CDR2 YYDKDF (reference sequence). CDR3 DNA sequence: TGTGCCACCAGCAGAAGATACCAGCAAGAGACCCAGTACTTC. Amino acids: CATSRRYQQETQYF.

On this clonotype itself: The junction shows a germline mismatch at one end, possibly a read error. This sequence joins TRBV4-3 and TRBJ1-2; D not resolved. Germline V gene data show CDR1 as LGHNA and CDR2 as YSLEER. The CDR3 length is 13 residues. CDR3 loop: CASSQDHGRVSSF. CDR3 bases: TGCGCCAGCAGCCAAGATCACGGGAGGGTATCGAGCTTC.

CDR3 sequence (DNA): TGTGCCAGCAGCCGAGAGAGGGCCTCCTACAATGAGCAGTTCTTC. It specifies CASSRERASYNEQFF. V is TRBV7-2 and J is TRBJ2-1; D might be TRBD2 (5 bases). The germline CDR1 and CDR2 sequences are SGHTA and FQGNSA. This CDR3 has 15 residues. Deletions cut 5 bases from V and 0 bases from J, with 11 bases between.